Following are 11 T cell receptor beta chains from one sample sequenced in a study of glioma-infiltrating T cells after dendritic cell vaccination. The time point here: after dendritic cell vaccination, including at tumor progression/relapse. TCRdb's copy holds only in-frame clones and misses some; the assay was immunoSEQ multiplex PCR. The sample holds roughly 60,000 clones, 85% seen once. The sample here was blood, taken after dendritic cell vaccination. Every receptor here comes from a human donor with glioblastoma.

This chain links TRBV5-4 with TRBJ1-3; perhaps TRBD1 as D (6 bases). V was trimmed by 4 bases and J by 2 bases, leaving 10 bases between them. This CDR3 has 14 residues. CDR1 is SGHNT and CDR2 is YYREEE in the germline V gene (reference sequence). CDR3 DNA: TGTGCCAGCAGCGATTACAGGGCTGGAAACACCATATATTTT. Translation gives CASSDYRAGNTIYF.

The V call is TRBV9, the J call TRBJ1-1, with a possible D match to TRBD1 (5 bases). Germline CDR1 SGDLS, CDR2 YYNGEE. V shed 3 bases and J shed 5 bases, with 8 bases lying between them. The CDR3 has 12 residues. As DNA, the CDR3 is TGTGCCAGCAGCGGGGGGGGGACTGAAGCTTTCTTT. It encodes CASSGGGTEAFF. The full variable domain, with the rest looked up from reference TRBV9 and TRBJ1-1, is DSGVTQTPKHLITATGQRVTLRCSPRSGDLSVYWYQQSLDQGLQFLIQYYNGEERAKGNILERFSAQQFPDLHSELNLSSLELGDSALYFCASSGGGTEAFFGQGTRLTVV.

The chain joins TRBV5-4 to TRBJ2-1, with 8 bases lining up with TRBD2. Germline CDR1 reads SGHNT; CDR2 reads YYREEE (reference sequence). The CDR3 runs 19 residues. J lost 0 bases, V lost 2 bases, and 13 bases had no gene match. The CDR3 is CASSFAGGLILSSYNEQFF. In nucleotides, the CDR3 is TGTGCCAGCAGCTTTGCGGGGGGTCTGATCCTTAGCTCCTACAATGAGCAGTTCTTC.

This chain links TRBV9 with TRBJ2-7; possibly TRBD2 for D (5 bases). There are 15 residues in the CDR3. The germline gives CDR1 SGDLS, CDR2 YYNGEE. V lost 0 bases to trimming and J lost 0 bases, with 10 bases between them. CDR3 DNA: TGTGCCAGCAGCGTAGGCCAGGCGGGCTCCTACGAGCAGTACTTC. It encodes CASSVGQAGSYEQYF.

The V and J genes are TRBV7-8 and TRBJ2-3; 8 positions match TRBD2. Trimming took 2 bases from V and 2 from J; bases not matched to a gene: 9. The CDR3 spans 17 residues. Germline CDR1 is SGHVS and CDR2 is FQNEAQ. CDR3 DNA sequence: TGTGCCAGCAGCTTATCGGAACGGGGGGGGAACACAGATACGCAGTATTTT. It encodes CASSLSERGGNTDTQYF.

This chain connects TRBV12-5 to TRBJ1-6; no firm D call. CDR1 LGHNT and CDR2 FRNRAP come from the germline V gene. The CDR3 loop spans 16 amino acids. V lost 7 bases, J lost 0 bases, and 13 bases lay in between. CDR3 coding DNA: TGTGCTAGTGCCCCAGACCCGGGCTCCTATAATTCACCCCTCCACTTT. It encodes CASAPDPGSYNSPLHF.

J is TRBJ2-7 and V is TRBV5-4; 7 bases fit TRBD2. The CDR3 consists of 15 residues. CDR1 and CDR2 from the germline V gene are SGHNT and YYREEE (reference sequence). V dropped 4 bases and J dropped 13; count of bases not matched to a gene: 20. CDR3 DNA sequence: TGTGCCAGCAGCCTTGATTCCGGGACTAAACGTTCCCTATACTTC. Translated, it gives CASSLDSGTKRSLYF.

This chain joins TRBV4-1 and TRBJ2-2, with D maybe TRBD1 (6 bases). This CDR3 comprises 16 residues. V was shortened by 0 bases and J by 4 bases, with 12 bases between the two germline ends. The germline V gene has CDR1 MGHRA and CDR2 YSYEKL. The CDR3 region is CASSQERQGSTGELFF. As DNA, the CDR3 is TGCGCCAGCAGCCAAGAACGCCAGGGGAGCACCGGGGAGCTGTTTTTT.

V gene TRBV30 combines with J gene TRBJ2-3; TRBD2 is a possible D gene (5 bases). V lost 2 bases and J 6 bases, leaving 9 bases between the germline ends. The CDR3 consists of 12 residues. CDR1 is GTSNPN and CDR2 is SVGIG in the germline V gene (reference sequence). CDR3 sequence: CAWSRAGDTQYF. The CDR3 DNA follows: TGTGCCTGGAGTCGCGCGGGTGATACGCAGTATTTT.

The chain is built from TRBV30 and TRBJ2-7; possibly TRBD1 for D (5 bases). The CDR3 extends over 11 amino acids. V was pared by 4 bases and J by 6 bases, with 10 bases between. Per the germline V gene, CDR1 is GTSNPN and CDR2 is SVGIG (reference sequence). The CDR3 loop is CAWITGSEQYF. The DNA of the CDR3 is TGTGCCTGGATAACAGGCAGCGAGCAGTACTTC.

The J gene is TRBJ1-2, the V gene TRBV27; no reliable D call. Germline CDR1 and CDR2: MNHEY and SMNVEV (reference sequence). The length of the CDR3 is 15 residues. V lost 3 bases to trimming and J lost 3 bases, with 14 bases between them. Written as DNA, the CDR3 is TGTGCCAGCAGTTTCGGGATAGGGCACGACTATGGCTACACCTTC. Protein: CASSFGIGHDYGYTF.